The TCR beta chain described here comes from a study of blood T cell repertoires in COVID-19. Turning to the study itself: Both acute and convalescent COVID-19 samples were obtained from the United States, Italy and Spain. Sources were T cells, B-cell-depleted T cells, or PBMCs; the material itself was cDNA or gDNA.

CDR1 and CDR2 (germline): KGHSH, LQKENI. V was pared by 0 bases and J by 1 base, with 9 bases between. The CDR3 consists of 15 residues. In the study's own analysis: For nucleated cells, counts were estimated from reference gene primer amplification. The method was immunoSEQ multiplex PCR; TCRdb's version includes in-frame clones alone and lacks a portion of them. V and J calls plus clone size are reproduced from that table; the DNA served to infer D and trimming. Of roughly 56,000 clones listed, 86% were seen once; the top ten hold about 14%. The receptor's source is a human donor in a cohort sampled during active COVID-19. The rearrangement joins TRBV18 to TRBJ1-2; TRBD1 might be the D (6 bases). The sample was peripheral blood. The CDR3 here is CASSPPGTINYGYTF. Written as DNA, the CDR3 is TGTGCCAGCTCACCACCCGGGACAATTAACTATGGCTACACCTTC.